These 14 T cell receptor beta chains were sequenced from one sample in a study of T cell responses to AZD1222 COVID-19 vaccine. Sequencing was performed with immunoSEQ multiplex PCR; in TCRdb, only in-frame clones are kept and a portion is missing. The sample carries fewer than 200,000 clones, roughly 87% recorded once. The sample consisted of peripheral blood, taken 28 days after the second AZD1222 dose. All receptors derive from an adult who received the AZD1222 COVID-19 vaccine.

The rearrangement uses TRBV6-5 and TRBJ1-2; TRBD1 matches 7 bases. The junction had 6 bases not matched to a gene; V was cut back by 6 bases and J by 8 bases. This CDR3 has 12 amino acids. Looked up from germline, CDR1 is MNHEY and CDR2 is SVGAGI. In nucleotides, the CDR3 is TGTGCCAGCAGAACAGGGGATTTGGGCTACACCTTC. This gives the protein CASRTGDLGYTF.

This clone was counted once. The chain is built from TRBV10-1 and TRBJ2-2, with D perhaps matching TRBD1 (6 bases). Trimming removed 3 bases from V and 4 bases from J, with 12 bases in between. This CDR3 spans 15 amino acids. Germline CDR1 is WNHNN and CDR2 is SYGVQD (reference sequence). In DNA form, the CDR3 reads TGCGCCAGCAGTGAAGCAGGGGTGGGCACCGGGGAGCTGTTTTTT. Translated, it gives CASSEAGVGTGELFF.

The DNA for the CDR3 is TGCGCCAGCAGCTTTAGCGGCGAGCAGTACTTC. The encoded protein is CASSFSGEQYF. The chain links TRBV5-1 to TRBJ2-7; D might be TRBD2 (6 bases). Germline V lookup: CDR1 SGHRS, CDR2 YFSETQ. Trimming shortened V by 2 bases and J by 6 bases, and 6 bases separated the two germline ends. CDR3 length equals 11 residues.

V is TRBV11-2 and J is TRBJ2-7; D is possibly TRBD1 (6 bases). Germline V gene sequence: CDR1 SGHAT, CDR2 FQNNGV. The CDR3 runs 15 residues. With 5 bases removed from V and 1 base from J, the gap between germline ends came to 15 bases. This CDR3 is CASSAPGHLSYEQYF. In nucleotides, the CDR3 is TGTGCCAGCAGCGCCCCGGGACACCTATCCTACGAGCAGTACTTC.

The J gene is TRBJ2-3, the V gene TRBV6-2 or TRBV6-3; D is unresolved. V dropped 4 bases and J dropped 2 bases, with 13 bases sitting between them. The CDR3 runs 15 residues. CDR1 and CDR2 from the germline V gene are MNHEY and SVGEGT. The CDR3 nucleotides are TGTGCCAGCAGTTCCGGCGGTATGGACACAGATACGCAGTATTTT. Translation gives CASSSGGMDTDTQYF.

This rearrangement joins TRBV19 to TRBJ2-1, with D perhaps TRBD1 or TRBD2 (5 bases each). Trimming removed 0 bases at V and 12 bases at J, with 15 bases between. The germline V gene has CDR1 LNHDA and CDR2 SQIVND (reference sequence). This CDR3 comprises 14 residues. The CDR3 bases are TGTGCCAGTAGTATAGAGGGGCGGGCTAGTCGGCAGTTCTTC. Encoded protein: CASSIEGRASRQFF.

The CDR3 protein is CASSQDLPPGELFF. CDR3 nucleotide sequence: TGTGCCAGCAGCCAAGACCTGCCACCCGGGGAGCTGTTTTTT. V usage is TRBV3-1 (or the pseudogene TRBV3-2) and J usage is TRBJ2-2; D ambiguous. CDR3 length: 14 residues. Germline assignment: CDR1 LGHDT and CDR2 YNNKEL (reference sequence). Deletions cut 0 bases from V and 6 bases from J, with 8 bases between.

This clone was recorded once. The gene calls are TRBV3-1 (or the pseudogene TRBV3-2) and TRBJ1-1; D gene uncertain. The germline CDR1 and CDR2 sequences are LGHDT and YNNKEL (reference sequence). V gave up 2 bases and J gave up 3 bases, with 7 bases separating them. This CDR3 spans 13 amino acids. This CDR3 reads CASSQLKDTEAFF. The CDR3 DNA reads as TGTGCCAGCAGCCAACTTAAGGACACTGAAGCTTTCTTT.

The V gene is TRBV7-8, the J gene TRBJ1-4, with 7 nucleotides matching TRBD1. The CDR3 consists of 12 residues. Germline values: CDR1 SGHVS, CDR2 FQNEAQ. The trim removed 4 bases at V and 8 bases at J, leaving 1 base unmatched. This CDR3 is CASSSGQEKLFF. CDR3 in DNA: TGTGCCAGCAGCTCGGGACAGGAAAAACTGTTTTTT.

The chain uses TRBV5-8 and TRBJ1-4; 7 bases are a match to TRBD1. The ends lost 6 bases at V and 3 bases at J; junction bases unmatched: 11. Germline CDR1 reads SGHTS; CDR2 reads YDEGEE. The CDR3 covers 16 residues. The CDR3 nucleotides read TGTGCCAGCACCAACCCGACAGGGTGGGCTAATGAAAAACTGTTTTTT. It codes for CASTNPTGWANEKLFF.

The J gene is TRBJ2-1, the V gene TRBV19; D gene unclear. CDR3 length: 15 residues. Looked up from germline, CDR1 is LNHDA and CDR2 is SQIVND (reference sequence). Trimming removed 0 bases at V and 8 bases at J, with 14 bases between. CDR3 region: CASSIDLRVWDEQFF. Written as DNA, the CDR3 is TGTGCCAGTAGTATAGATCTTCGGGTTTGGGATGAGCAGTTCTTC.

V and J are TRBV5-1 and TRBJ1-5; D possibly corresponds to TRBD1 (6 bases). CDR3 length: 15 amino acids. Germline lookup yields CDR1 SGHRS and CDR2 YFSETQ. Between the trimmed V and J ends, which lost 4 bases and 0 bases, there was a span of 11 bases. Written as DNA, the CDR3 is TGCGCCAGCAGCCCTGGGACAAGTAGCAATCAGCCCCAGCATTTT. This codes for CASSPGTSSNQPQHF.

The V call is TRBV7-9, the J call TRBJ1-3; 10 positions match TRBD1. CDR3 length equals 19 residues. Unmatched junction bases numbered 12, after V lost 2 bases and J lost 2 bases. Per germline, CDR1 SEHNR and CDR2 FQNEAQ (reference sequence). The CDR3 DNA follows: TGTGCCAGCAGCTTATTCCCCGGGACAGGGGCCTTGGCTGGAAACACCATATATTTT. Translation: CASSLFPGTGALAGNTIYF.

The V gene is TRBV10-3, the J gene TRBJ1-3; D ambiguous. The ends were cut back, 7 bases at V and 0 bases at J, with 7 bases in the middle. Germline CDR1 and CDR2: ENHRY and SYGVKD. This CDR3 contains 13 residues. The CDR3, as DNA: TGTGCCATCAAGGGCTTCTCTGGAAACACCATATATTTT. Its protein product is CAIKGFSGNTIYF.